This T cell receptor (beta chain) was sequenced during a study of radiotherapy plus CTLA-4 blockade in lung cancer. Study-wide context: Objective responses occurred in 18% of patients; roughly 30% had disease control. Study-wide results and limits: Peripheral blood showed expansion of tumor-derived TCR clones after radiotherapy and ipilimumab. Early clonal dynamics of blood T cells, together with interferon-beta, were reported as the best response predictor.

Each patient with chemo-refractory metastatic non-small-cell lung cancer was treated with focal radiation plus CTLA-4 blockade using ipilimumab. Assay: immunoSEQ multiplex PCR; the TCRdb copy retains only in-frame clones and omits some. Found here are about 90,000 clones, about two thirds of them singletons; the top ten hold more than 12%. Germline V CDR1 and CDR2: SGHVS, FNYEAQ. The CDR3 is 16 amino acids. Deletions cut 4 bases from V and 5 bases from J, with 17 bases between. This clone was counted once. The antigen remains undetermined. Sequencing used peripheral blood, obtained from a patient treated with radiotherapy plus ipilimumab. The chain joins TRBV7-6 to TRBJ1-4; tentatively, D is TRBD1 (6 bases). The sequence derives from a human donor with non-small cell lung cancer that progressed on radiotherapy plus ipilimumab. The CDR3 protein is CASSSSPSRGNEKLFF. Written as DNA, the CDR3 is TGTGCCAGCAGCTCCTCACCCAGCAGGGGAAATGAAAAACTGTTTTTT. The full variable domain, with the rest looked up from reference TRBV7-6 and TRBJ1-4, is GAGVSQSPRYKVTKRGQDVALRCDPISGHVSLYWYRQALGQGPEFLTYFNYEAQQDKSGLPNDRFSAERPEGSISTLTIQRTEQRDSAMYRCASSSSPSRGNEKLFFGSGTQLSVL.